These 25 T cell receptor beta chains share one sample of origin, sequenced in a study of blood T cell repertoires in COVID-19. Only in-frame clones appear in the TCRdb table, and some are missing; sequencing was by immunoSEQ multiplex PCR. This table holds over 100,000 clones, 75% to 90% found once. Sequencing used peripheral blood. These receptor sequences come from a man between 65 and 85 years old with acute or convalescent COVID-19.

This chain connects TRBV2 to TRBJ1-1; D is perhaps TRBD1 (5 bases). Per the germline V gene, CDR1 is SNHLY and CDR2 is FYNNEI. CDR3 size: 14 residues. Trimming took off 5 bases at V and 4 bases at J, with 14 bases between the two ends. CDR3: CASSLQGDSTEAFF. CDR3 in DNA: TGTGCCAGCAGTCTTCAAGGGGATAGCACTGAAGCTTTCTTT.

V is TRBV10-1 and J is TRBJ2-7, with D possibly being TRBD2 (6 bases). Trimming stripped 4 bases from V and 2 bases from J, with 9 bases between. CDR3 length: 13 amino acids. CDR1 and CDR2 from the germline V gene are WNHNN and SYGVQD (reference sequence). The CDR3 DNA sequence: TGCGCCAGCAGTGGGGGACTTGCCTACGAGCAGTACTTC. It specifies CASSGGLAYEQYF.

The genes are TRBV30 and TRBJ1-6, with 7 positions matching TRBD1. Germline V CDR1 and CDR2: GTSNPN, SVGIG (reference sequence). V gave up 4 bases and J gave up 7 bases; unmatched junction bases: 16. The CDR3 is made up of 17 amino acids. CDR3 residues: CAWNRRYRDRDNSPLHF. CDR3 bases: TGTGCCTGGAACCGAAGGTACAGAGACAGGGACAATTCACCCCTCCACTTT.

This chain links TRBV7-3 with TRBJ2-7; 10 bases line up with TRBD1. J gave up 4 bases and V 4 bases, and 4 bases lay outside the gene matches. Germline CDR1 and CDR2: SGHTA and FQGTGA. The CDR3 covers 14 residues. This CDR3 reads CASSSRTGGYEQYF. The CDR3 DNA is TGTGCCAGCAGCTCCCGGACAGGGGGATACGAGCAGTACTTC.

The V and J genes are TRBV28 and TRBJ1-1; D is unclear. The CDR3 extends over 12 amino acids. Germline V gene lookup returns CDR1 MDHEN and CDR2 SYDVKM. V gave up 6 bases and J gave up 7 bases, with 12 bases separating them. Here the CDR3 reads CASSPPVVEAFF. DNA for the CDR3: TGTGCCAGCAGCCCACCTGTAGTTGAAGCTTTCTTT.

The chain couples TRBV28 to TRBJ2-6; the D gene is possibly TRBD1 (6 bases). V was shortened by 6 bases and J by 0 bases, with 12 bases between the two germline ends. The CDR3 has 16 residues. CDR1 MDHEN and CDR2 SYDVKM come from the germline V gene. The CDR3 coding sequence is TGTGCCAGCAGCCCGGGACACAACTCTGGGGCCAACGTCCTGACTTTC. Protein: CASSPGHNSGANVLTF. The entire variable domain, with the rest obtained from reference TRBV28 and TRBJ2-6, is as follows: DVKVTQSSRYLVKRTGEKVFLECVQDMDHENMFWYRQDPGLGLRLIYFSYDVKMKEKGDIPEGYSVSREKKERFSLILESASTNQTSMYLCASSPGHNSGANVLTFGAGSRLTVL.

This clone was counted at least ten times. This rearrangement joins TRBV3-1 (or the pseudogene TRBV3-2) to TRBJ2-1, with TRBD2 matching over 14 bases. V gave up 3 bases and J gave up 9 bases; unmatched junction bases: 13. CDR3 length equals 18 residues. The germline V gene encodes CDR1 LGHDT and CDR2 YNNKEL (reference sequence). The CDR3 DNA reads TGTGCCAGCAGCCATGAACGAACCGGGACTAGCGGGAGAGGTGAGCAGTTCTTC. Protein: CASSHERTGTSGRGEQFF.

The chain has TRBV5-1 and TRBJ1-1; D perhaps matches TRBD1 (6 bases). CDR3 length: 13 residues. Germline values: CDR1 SGHRS, CDR2 YFSETQ. The V gene lost 0 bases and the J gene lost 11 bases, with 14 bases spanning the gap. The CDR3 loop is CASSLGTGFRAFF. The CDR3 coding sequence is TGCGCCAGCAGCTTGGGAACAGGGTTCCGGGCTTTCTTT.

The V gene is TRBV19, the J gene TRBJ1-5; the D gene is possibly TRBD1 (5 bases). This CDR3 has 12 amino acids. From germline, CDR1 is LNHDA and CDR2 SQIVND (reference sequence). Trimming left V 3 bases short and J 6 bases short, with 6 bases between. The CDR3 nucleotides are TGTGCCAGTAGTATGGGGGGTCAGCCCCAGCATTTT. Amino acid sequence: CASSMGGQPQHF.

This clone showed up just once. The chain recombines TRBV5-4 with TRBJ2-3; TRBD2 matches at 10 bases. V shed 3 bases, J shed 7 bases, and the junction held 5 bases outside the gene matches. This CDR3 comprises 14 residues. Per the germline V gene, CDR1 is SGHNT and CDR2 is YYREEE (reference sequence). As DNA, the CDR3 is TGTGCCAGCAGCTCCGGACTAGCGGCACATACGCAGTATTTT. Translating it yields CASSSGLAAHTQYF.

CDR3 DNA: TGTGCCAGCAGCTTCGGACAGGGAAACTATGGCTACACCTTC. Its translation is CASSFGQGNYGYTF. The V gene is TRBV5-4, the J gene TRBJ1-2, with 8 positions matching TRBD1. This CDR3 spans 14 amino acids. V shed 2 bases, J shed 2 bases, and the junction held 2 bases outside the gene matches. Per germline, CDR1 SGHNT and CDR2 YYREEE (reference sequence).

This clone was seen once. The chain combines TRBV5-8 with TRBJ1-2, with a tentative D call TRBD1 (6 bases). The CDR3 is 14 residues long. The germline V gene encodes CDR1 SGHTS and CDR2 YDEGEE. V lost 4 bases to trimming and J lost 4 bases, with 14 bases between them. CDR3: CASSQGQGTYGYTF. For the CDR3, the DNA is TGTGCCAGCAGCCAGGGACAAGGGACCTATGGCTACACCTTC.

The rearrangement joins TRBV6-1 to TRBJ2-7; D is possibly TRBD1 (6 bases). Deletions cut 2 bases from V and 4 bases from J, with 15 bases between. The V gene's germline CDR1 is MNHNS and CDR2 SASEGT. The CDR3 totals 15 residues. The CDR3 sequence is CASSEWGRGSYEQYF. The CDR3 DNA reads as TGTGCCAGCAGTGAATGGGGCAGGGGAAGTTACGAGCAGTACTTC.

The genes are TRBV30 and TRBJ2-7; tentatively, D is TRBD1 (6 bases). The CDR3 is 11 residues long. The V gene's germline CDR1 is GTSNPN and CDR2 SVGIG (reference sequence). The V and J ends lost 4 bases and 2 bases respectively, with 6 bases between them. CDR3 sequence reads: CAWTGAYEQYF. The DNA for the CDR3 is TGTGCCTGGACAGGGGCCTACGAGCAGTACTTC.

The chain has TRBV5-1 and TRBJ2-1, with a possible D match to TRBD1 (5 bases). The CDR3 runs to 16 residues. The V gene lost 0 bases and the J gene lost 4 bases, with 14 bases spanning the gap. The germline V gene encodes CDR1 SGHRS and CDR2 YFSETQ. The CDR3 reads CASSLGSGADYNEQFF. Written as DNA, the CDR3 is TGCGCCAGCAGCTTGGGGAGTGGGGCGGATTACAATGAGCAGTTCTTC.

The chain combines TRBV5-1 with TRBJ2-1; 8 nucleotides agree with TRBD2. V shed 0 bases and J 4 bases; nucleotides not matched to a gene: 12. This CDR3 contains 18 residues. From germline, CDR1 is SGHRS and CDR2 YFSETQ. The CDR3 region is CASSLAGVRAGAYNEQFF. As DNA, the CDR3 is TGCGCCAGCAGCTTGGCCGGCGTACGAGCGGGGGCGTACAATGAGCAGTTCTTC.

The rearrangement joins TRBV7-2 to TRBJ1-1, with D hard to call. Per germline, CDR1 SGHTA and CDR2 FQGNSA. Deletions cut 7 bases from V and 5 bases from J, with 23 bases between. CDR3 size: 16 residues. The CDR3 reads CASTHSRGGRQTEAFF. For the CDR3, the DNA is TGTGCCAGCACCCACTCCCGGGGAGGGAGGCAGACTGAAGCTTTCTTT.

This chain links TRBV5-6 with TRBJ2-1; TRBD1 aligns across 9 bases. The CDR3 length is 16 residues. The V and J ends lost 3 bases and 0 bases, in that order; junction bases with no gene match: 4. Germline lookup yields CDR1 SGHDT and CDR2 YYEEEE. The CDR3 loop is CASSSIQGASYNEQFF. The CDR3 region has the DNA TGTGCCAGCAGCTCCATACAGGGGGCCTCCTACAATGAGCAGTTCTTC. Filled out from reference TRBV5-6 and TRBJ2-1, the complete variable domain reads DAGVTQSPTHLIKTRGQQVTLRCSPKSGHDTVSWYQQALGQGPQFIFQYYEEEERQRGNFPDRFSGHQFPNYSSELNVNALLLGDSALYLCASSSIQGASYNEQFFGPGTRLTVL.

The CDR3 region has the DNA TGTGCCACCAGCAGAGACCCGGGGGTGCCCTACGAGCAGTACTTC. Amino acids: CATSRDPGVPYEQYF. The V gene is TRBV15, the J gene TRBJ2-7; tentatively, D is TRBD2 (6 bases). The germline V and J ends were trimmed by 0 bases and 2 bases, with 11 bases remaining between them. Germline CDR1 is LNHNV and CDR2 is YYDKDF (reference sequence). The CDR3 is 15 residues long.

This chain uses TRBV7-3 with TRBJ1-1; perhaps TRBD1 as D (6 bases). The CDR3 loop spans 16 amino acids. V shed 1 base and J shed 6 bases, with 18 bases lying between them. Germline V gene lookup returns CDR1 SGHTA and CDR2 FQGTGA. The CDR3 region is CASSLIAQGGGAEAFF. The DNA for the CDR3 is TGTGCCAGCAGCTTAATTGCGCAGGGAGGGGGAGCTGAAGCTTTCTTT. Full variable domain (outside the CDR3, taken from reference TRBV7-3 and TRBJ1-1): GAGVSQTPSNKVTEKGKYVELRCDPISGHTALYWYRQSLGQGPEFLIYFQGTGAADDSGLPNDRFFAVRPEGSVSTLKIQRTERGDSAVYLCASSLIAQGGGAEAFFGQGTRLTVV.

The V gene is TRBV3-1 (or the pseudogene TRBV3-2), the J gene TRBJ1-2; tentatively, D is TRBD1 (6 bases). The V gene's germline CDR1 is LGHDT and CDR2 YNNKEL (reference sequence). The length of the CDR3 is 13 residues. Trimming shortened V by 2 bases and J by 8 bases, and 12 bases separated the two germline ends. CDR3 coding DNA: TGTGCCAGCAGCCAAACAGGGTGGGCGGGCTACACCTTC. Its protein product is CASSQTGWAGYTF.

The CDR3 coding sequence is TGCGCCAGCAGCTCCCCTAAGCGGGGGAAGAACACTGAAGCTTTCTTT. Translating it yields CASSSPKRGKNTEAFF. The gene calls are TRBV5-1 and TRBJ1-1, with a possible D match to TRBD1 (5 bases). Germline V CDR1 and CDR2: SGHRS, YFSETQ. V lost 3 bases and J lost 1, with 16 bases in between. This CDR3 comprises 16 residues.

The chain has TRBV5-4 and TRBJ1-2; weak D call: TRBD1 (5 bases). V was clipped by 4 bases and J by 8 bases, with 18 bases between them. Germline CDR1 SGHNT, CDR2 YYREEE (reference sequence). This CDR3 contains 14 residues. The CDR3 nucleotides read TGTGCCAGCAGCAGCCAGGACACCTTGGGAGGCTACACCTTC. This sequence encodes CASSSQDTLGGYTF.

V is TRBV10-3 and J is TRBJ1-2; unclear D gene. The length of the CDR3 is 15 residues. V lost 2 bases, J lost 6 bases, and 16 bases lay in between. Germline CDR1 is ENHRY and CDR2 is SYGVKD. CDR3 sequence reads: CAISENIGSQDGYTF. The CDR3 DNA is TGTGCCATCAGTGAGAATATCGGCAGCCAGGATGGCTACACCTTC.

The rearrangement links TRBV11-3 to TRBJ1-1; 9 bases match TRBD1. V lost 5 bases, J lost 5 bases, and 6 bases stayed unmatched. Germline V gene sequence: CDR1 SGHNT, CDR2 YENEEA. The CDR3 contains 14 residues. The chain's CDR3 is CASSRGQGWTEAFF. The CDR3 DNA is TGTGCCAGCAGCCGGGGACAGGGATGGACTGAAGCTTTCTTT.